This T cell receptor (beta chain) was documented in a study of T cell repertoires in cytomegalovirus infection. Study-wide background: Matching HLA type, along with CMV infection, was indicated by public TCR beta signatures. Study outcomes and limitations: Individuals carrying CMV plus the relevant HLA were identified by cumulative frequency of public TCR beta families. HLA-C-restricted CMV-specific TCR beta clonotypes prevailed in the ex vivo response.

Looked up from germline, CDR1 is LNHNV and CDR2 is YYDKDF (reference sequence). Deletions cut 2 bases from V and 3 bases from J, with 14 bases between. The CDR3 spans 15 residues. As concerns this clonotype: Its antigen is not known.

TCRdb re-derived calls from the reads in MiXCR, one entry per CDR3 protein. Of under 850,000 distinct CDR3 sequences listed, roughly 35% are singletons. The chain couples TRBV15 to TRBJ2-7; D is unresolved. The sequence derives from a human donor in good health (CMV status not recorded). Some clones in this sample may be carry-over from other donors' samples. The sequenced material came from PBMCs. The CDR3 DNA sequence: TGTGCCACCAGCAGATATGCGGAGAGAGTCTACGAGCAGTACTTC. Amino acids: CATSRYAERVYEQYF.